This TCR beta chain stems from a study of blood T cell repertoires in COVID-19. Overall study: COVID-19 samples, acute and convalescent, were from the United States, Italy and Spain. Nucleic acid was either cDNA or gDNA, and it came from T cells, B-cell-depleted T cells, or PBMCs.

The CDR3 runs 15 residues. Deletions cut 4 bases from V and 3 bases from J, with 13 bases between. Germline assignment: CDR1 SGHVS and CDR2 FNYEAQ. Using immunoSEQ multiplex PCR, the repertoire was profiled, and TCRdb retains in-frame clones only, with some absent. Of 300,000 to 350,000 clones listed, about 85% are singletons. The sample taken for sequencing was peripheral blood. The chain combines TRBV7-6 with TRBJ2-1; D perhaps matches TRBD2 (5 bases). The receptor was derived from a man between 18 and 35 years old with active or convalescent COVID-19. The CDR3 region has the DNA TGTGCCAGCAGCTACTCCACCGGGAACTACAATGAGCAGTTCTTC. It encodes CASSYSTGNYNEQFF.